Below are 6 T cell receptor beta chains sequenced from a single sample in a study of blood T cell dynamics during melanoma immunotherapy (dated by TCRdb to about 2020). The library was generated by the immunoSEQ multiplex PCR assay. TCRdb stores this immuneACCESS table with in-frame sequences only. Part of the clones is absent; in the studies checked, under half of the shortfall reflects unresolved V genes, and no reason is known for the rest. For this sample there are under 4,000 clones; more than 95% appear just once. Of the sample, 1.5% to 2% is held by the ten largest clones. The sample's time point label is to be understood as: pre-treatment baseline. The sequencing used effector memory CD8+ T cells from blood, collected from a patient treated with checkpoint blockade. The receptors stem from a human donor with melanoma.

This clone was seen once. The rearrangement uses TRBV7-9 and TRBJ2-1; D is perhaps TRBD2 (5 bases). This CDR3 spans 12 amino acids. Germline lookup yields CDR1 SEHNR and CDR2 FQNEAQ (reference sequence). The V and J ends lost 5 bases and 8 bases respectively, with 10 bases between them. The CDR3 loop reads CASSPDWHEQFF. The CDR3 nucleotides read TGTGCCAGCAGCCCGGACTGGCATGAGCAGTTCTTC.

The chain is built from TRBV15 and TRBJ1-2, with a possible D match to TRBD1 (5 bases). CDR1 is LNHNV, CDR2 YYDKDF, per germline (reference sequence). Trimming stripped 0 bases from V and 2 bases from J, with 7 bases between. There are 14 residues in the CDR3. In DNA, the CDR3 is TGTGCCACCAGCAGAGAACGGGACAACTATGGCTACACCTTC. This codes for CATSRERDNYGYTF.

The chain has TRBV7-8 and TRBJ2-7; D is uncertain. V gave up 7 bases and J gave up 3 bases, with 16 bases separating them. The germline gives CDR1 SGHVS, CDR2 FQNEAQ. CDR3 length equals 14 residues. CDR3 DNA sequence: TGTGCCAGCACCGATGGAGTAGGGCTCTACGAGCAGTACTTC. Its protein product is CASTDGVGLYEQYF.

This clone was counted once. The chain joins TRBV11-1 to TRBJ2-2, with 12 bases identical to TRBD2. Trimming at V came to 6 bases and at J to 7 bases, leaving 15 bases not matched to a gene. Germline V CDR1 and CDR2: SGHAT, FQDESV (reference sequence). The CDR3 spans 18 residues. CDR3 residues: CASSKEGRLAGVLGELFF. Written as DNA, the CDR3 is TGTGCCAGCAGTAAAGAGGGTAGACTAGCGGGAGTTCTCGGGGAGCTGTTTTTT.

The rearrangement uses TRBV27 and TRBJ2-5, with D maybe TRBD2 (6 bases). The V gene lost 3 bases and the J gene lost 4 bases, with 9 bases spanning the gap. This CDR3 comprises 13 residues. From germline, CDR1 is MNHEY and CDR2 SMNVEV (reference sequence). As DNA, the CDR3 is TGTGCCAGCAGTTTTGCGGGGCGAGAGACCCAGTACTTC. Its translation: CASSFAGRETQYF.

This clone was counted once. Here the CDR3 reads CASSFTHISNQPQHF. The CDR3 DNA follows: TGCGCCAGCAGCTTTACCCATATCAGCAATCAGCCCCAGCATTTT. The rearrangement links TRBV5-1 to TRBJ1-5, with no clear D. Per germline, CDR1 SGHRS and CDR2 YFSETQ. The CDR3 sequence is 15 residues long. V was clipped by 2 bases and J by 1 base, with 10 bases between them.